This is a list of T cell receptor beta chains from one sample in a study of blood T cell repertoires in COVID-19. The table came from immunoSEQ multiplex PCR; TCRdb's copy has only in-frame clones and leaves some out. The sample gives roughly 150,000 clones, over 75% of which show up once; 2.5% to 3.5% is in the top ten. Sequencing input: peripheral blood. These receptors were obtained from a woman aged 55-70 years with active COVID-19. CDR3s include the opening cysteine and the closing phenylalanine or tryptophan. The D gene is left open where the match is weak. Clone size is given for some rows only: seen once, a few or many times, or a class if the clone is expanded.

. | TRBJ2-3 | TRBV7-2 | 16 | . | TGTGCCAGCAGCTCAAACAGCGGAGGCCTTCCGGATACGCAGTATTTT | CASSSNSGGLPDTQYF
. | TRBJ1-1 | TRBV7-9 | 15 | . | TGTGCCAGCAGCTTAGGGTGGGGGGTTTCAACTGAAGCTTTCTTT | CASSLGWGVSTEAFF
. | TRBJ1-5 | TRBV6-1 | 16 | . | TGTGCCAGCAGTGAATGGAGGGGATATAGCAATCAGCCCCAGCATTTT | CASSEWRGYSNQPQHF
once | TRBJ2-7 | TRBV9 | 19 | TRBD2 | TGTGCCAGCAGCGTCGGACTAGCGGGAGTCCGACGTAATATATACGAGCAGTACTTC | CASSVGLAGVRRNIYEQYF
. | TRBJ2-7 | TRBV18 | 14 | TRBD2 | TGTGCCAGCTCACCCCTGGGGGAGGGCTACGAGCAGTACTTC | CASSPLGEGYEQYF
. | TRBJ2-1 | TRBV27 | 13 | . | TGTGCCAGCAGACTTTACAGGGAGAATGAGCAGTTCTTC | CASRLYRENEQFF
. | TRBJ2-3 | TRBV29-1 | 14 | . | TGCAGCGTTGTTCTGTGGCAGGGGTCAGATACGCAGTATTTT | CSVVLWQGSDTQYF
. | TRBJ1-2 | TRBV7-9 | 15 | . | TGTGCCAGCAGCCCGAATTGGGACACCTTGTATGGCTACACCTTC | CASSPNWDTLYGYTF
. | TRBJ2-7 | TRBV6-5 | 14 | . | TGTGCCAGCAGTTACACGCGTTTCACCTACGAGCAGTACTTC | CASSYTRFTYEQYF
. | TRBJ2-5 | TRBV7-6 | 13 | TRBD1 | TGTGCCAGCAGTCGTACAGGGGTAGAGACCCAGTACTTC | CASSRTGVETQYF
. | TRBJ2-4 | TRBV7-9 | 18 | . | TGTGCCAGCAGCTTAGTGGGGGGAGGGCAGGGGACCAAAAACATTCAGTACTTC | CASSLVGGGQGTKNIQYF
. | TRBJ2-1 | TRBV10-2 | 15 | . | TGCGCCAGCAGTGAACCAGCGAGCTCCTACAATGAGCAGTTCTTC | CASSEPASSYNEQFF
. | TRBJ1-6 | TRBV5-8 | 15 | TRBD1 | TGTGCCAGCAGCTTGGGGACAGGGCCCAATTCACCCCTCCACTTT | CASSLGTGPNSPLHF
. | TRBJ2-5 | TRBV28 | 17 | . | TGTGCCAGCAGTTTAAGGAATGTCGGCCCGGCGGGAGAGACCCAGTACTTC | CASSLRNVGPAGETQYF
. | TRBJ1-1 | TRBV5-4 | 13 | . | TGTGCCAGCAGCTTGTCTTTGAACACTGAAGCTTTCTTT | CASSLSLNTEAFF
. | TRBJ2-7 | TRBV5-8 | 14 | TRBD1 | TGTGCCAGCAGCGCCGGGACAGGGGGCGACGAGCAGTACTTC | CASSAGTGGDEQYF
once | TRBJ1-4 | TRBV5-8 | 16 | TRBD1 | TGTGCCAGCAGCTTGGCTGACAGGGGGGCTAATGAAAAACTGTTTTTT | CASSLADRGANEKLFF
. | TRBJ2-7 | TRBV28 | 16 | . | TGTGCCAGCAGTTTTGGTCTCATGGGGCCTTCCTACGAGCAGTACTTC | CASSFGLMGPSYEQYF
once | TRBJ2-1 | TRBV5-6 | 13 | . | TGTGCCAGCAGCTTTTACGGGTACAATGAGCAGTTCTTC | CASSFYGYNEQFF
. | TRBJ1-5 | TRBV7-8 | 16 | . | TGTGCCAGCAGCTTGGTCGCAGTCGCAAGCAATCAGCCCCAGCATTTT | CASSLVAVASNQPQHF
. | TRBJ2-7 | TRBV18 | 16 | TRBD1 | TGTGCCAGCTCACCACCCAGGACAGGGGGCGGCTACGAGCAGTACTTC | CASSPPRTGGGYEQYF
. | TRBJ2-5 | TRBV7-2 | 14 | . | TGTGCCAGCAGCCCCGGAGGTCCTAGAGAGACCCAGTACTTC | CASSPGGPRETQYF
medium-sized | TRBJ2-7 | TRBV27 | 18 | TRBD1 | TGTGCCAGCAGCCAACCCTCCGGGACAGGGATCGGGTTAGCGGAGCAGTACTTC | CASSQPSGTGIGLAEQYF
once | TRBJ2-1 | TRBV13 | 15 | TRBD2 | TGTGCCAGCAGCTCAAGGAGCGGGAGACGAGATGAGCAGTTCTTC | CASSSRSGRRDEQFF
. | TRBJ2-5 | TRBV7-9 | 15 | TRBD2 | TGTGCCAGCAGCTTAGTCCCTAGCGGGAGTGAGACCCAGTACTTC | CASSLVPSGSETQYF
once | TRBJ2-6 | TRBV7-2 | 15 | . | TGTGCCAGCAGCTTTGGTAGCGCTGGGGCCAACGTCCTGACTTTC | CASSFGSAGANVLTF
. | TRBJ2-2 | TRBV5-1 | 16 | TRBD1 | TGCGCCAGCAGCTCGACAGGGGAGGCGGACACCGGGGAGCTGTTTTTT | CASSSTGEADTGELFF
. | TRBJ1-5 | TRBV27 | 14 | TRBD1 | TGTGCCAGCAGTCTCCAGGGGGCGCGTCAGCCCCAGCATTTT | CASSLQGARQPQHF
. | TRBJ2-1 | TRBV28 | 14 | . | TGTGCCAGCAGTTTATATAGGGGCCACAATGAGCAGTTCTTC | CASSLYRGHNEQFF
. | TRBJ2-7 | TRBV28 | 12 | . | TGTGCCAGCAGTTTCCGAGCCTACGAGCAGTACTTC | CASSFRAYEQYF
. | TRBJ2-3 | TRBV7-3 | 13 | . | TGTGCCAGCAGCTTAACGAGGCGAGATACGCAGTATTTT | CASSLTRRDTQYF
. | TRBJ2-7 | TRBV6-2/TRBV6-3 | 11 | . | TGTGCCAGCAGCCTCACGGGAGAGCAGTACTTC | CASSLTGEQYF
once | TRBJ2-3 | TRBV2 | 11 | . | TGTGCCAGCAGCAGAACAGATACGCAGTATTTT | CASSRTDTQYF
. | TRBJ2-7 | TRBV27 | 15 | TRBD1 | TGTGCCAGCAGTGGTACCGGGACAGGGGACTACGAGCAGTACTTC | CASSGTGTGDYEQYF